The rows below give T cell receptor beta chains drawn from one sample of a study of blood T cell repertoires in COVID-19. This table comes from immunoSEQ multiplex PCR, and its TCRdb copy is limited to in-frame clones, with some not included. In the table there are 250,000 to 350,000 clones, 87% of which are singletons. The source material was peripheral blood. The receptors were gathered from a woman aged 45-65 years who had recovered from COVID-19. Both conserved end residues are part of each CDR3. D genes are given only for firm matches. The size entry is marked missing in some rows and otherwise reads once, few, many or a size class.

j_call v_call d_call clone_size cdr3_aa cdr3_nt
TRBJ2-7 TRBV5-1 NA NA CASSPVAQGRAYEQYF TGCGCCAGCAGCCCTGTTGCCCAGGGAAGAGCGTACGAGCAGTACTTC
TRBJ2-1 TRBV19 NA NA CATETGYNEQFF TGTGCCACCGAGACAGGATACAATGAGCAGTTCTTC
TRBJ2-7 TRBV29-1 NA NA CSVTETSYEQYF TGCAGCGTTACAGAGACAAGCTACGAGCAGTACTTC
TRBJ2-1 TRBV30 TRBD2 NA CAWSRGGPRDEQFF TGTGCCTGGAGCCGGGGGGGGCCGCGGGATGAGCAGTTCTTC
TRBJ1-1 TRBV4-3 NA NA CASSQAKGWTEAFF TGCGCCAGCAGCCAAGCAAAGGGGTGGACTGAAGCTTTCTTT
TRBJ2-7 TRBV11-3 TRBD2 NA CASSLGEGYEQYF TGTGCCAGCAGCTTAGGGGAGGGGTACGAGCAGTACTTC
TRBJ2-1 TRBV11-2 TRBD1 many CASSSGGLRGNEQFF TGTGCCAGCAGCTCAGGGGGCCTTCGGGGGAATGAGCAGTTCTTC
TRBJ2-1 TRBV5-1 TRBD2 NA CASSPTAPRLAGGTYNEQFF TGCGCCAGCAGCCCAACGGCTCCGCGACTAGCGGGAGGTACCTACAATGAGCAGTTCTTC
TRBJ1-2 TRBV9 TRBD1 NA CASSVGADRDNRGYGYTF TGTGCCAGCAGCGTAGGGGCGGACAGGGATAATCGAGGCTATGGCTACACCTTC
TRBJ1-2 TRBV29-1 NA NA CSVERRAAGYTF TGCAGCGTTGAGAGGAGGGCAGCGGGCTACACCTTC
TRBJ2-2 TRBV7-9 TRBD2 NA CASSLAGGTGELFF TGTGCCAGCAGCCTAGCGGGGGGGACCGGGGAGCTGTTTTTT
TRBJ2-1 TRBV12-3/TRBV12-4 NA NA CASSLLNEQFF TGTGCCAGCAGTTTACTCAATGAGCAGTTCTTC
TRBJ1-1 TRBV6-5 TRBD1 NA CASRLSGQGNTEAFF TGTGCCAGCAGACTCTCGGGACAGGGGAACACTGAAGCTTTCTTT
TRBJ2-7 TRBV28 NA NA CASGRGSSYEQYF TGTGCCAGCGGACGGGGGAGCTCCTACGAGCAGTACTTC
TRBJ2-7 TRBV30 TRBD2 NA CASTSGGASPDEQYF TGTGCTTCAACTAGCGGGGGAGCTAGCCCCGACGAGCAGTACTTC
TRBJ1-5 TRBV6-5 NA NA CASSRDSTTQPQHF TGTGCCAGCAGTCGCGACAGTACCACCCAGCCCCAGCATTTT
TRBJ2-4 TRBV21-1 NA NA CASSKAIRETKNIQYF TGTGCCAGCAGCAAAGCTATCCGGGAGACCAAAAACATTCAGTACTTC
TRBJ2-7 TRBV6-7 TRBD2 NA CASSYSRCLAGNYEQYF TGTGCCAGCAGTTACTCGAGATGCCTAGCGGGGAACTACGAGCAGTACTTC
TRBJ1-1 TRBV27 NA NA CASSLGTYTEAFF TGTGCCAGCAGTTTGGGGACTTACACTGAAGCTTTCTTT
TRBJ1-5 TRBV6-6 NA NA CASSYDSNSNQPQHF TGTGCCAGCAGTTACGACAGCAATAGCAATCAGCCCCAGCATTTT
TRBJ2-1 TRBV11-1 TRBD2 NA CASAVAGGIYNEQFF TGTGCCAGCGCGGTAGCGGGAGGTATCTACAATGAGCAGTTCTTC
TRBJ2-3 TRBV11-2 NA NA CASLTKGGGTDTQYF TGTGCCAGCTTAACGAAAGGGGGGGGGACAGATACGCAGTATTTT
TRBJ2-3 TRBV6-2/TRBV6-3 NA NA CASRPTASTDTQYF TGTGCCAGCCGCCCGACAGCTAGCACAGATACGCAGTATTTT
TRBJ1-2 TRBV7-9 TRBD1 few CASSPREMSGGSYGYTF TGTGCCAGCAGCCCCAGGGAGATGTCAGGGGGCAGCTATGGCTACACCTTC
TRBJ1-2 TRBV13 TRBD1 NA CASSLNRGLGGGYTF TGTGCCAGCAGCTTGAACAGGGGCCTTGGAGGGGGCTACACCTTC
TRBJ1-1 TRBV2 TRBD1 NA CALVLLERDRADLAFF TGTGCCCTGGTCCTCCTGGAACGGGACAGGGCCGACTTAGCTTTCTTT
TRBJ2-1 TRBV25-1 TRBD2 NA CASSGGLAGAYNEQFF TGTGCCAGCAGTGGGGGACTAGCGGGTGCCTACAATGAGCAGTTCTTC
TRBJ1-5 TRBV7-2 NA NA CASSLYGQKNDQPQHF TGTGCCAGCAGCCTGTATGGGCAAAAGAATGATCAGCCCCAGCATTTT
TRBJ1-4 TRBV10-3 TRBD1 NA CAISDKGGRDEKLFF TGTGCCATCAGTGATAAAGGGGGCCGCGATGAAAAACTGTTTTTT
TRBJ2-7 TRBV7-6 TRBD2 NA CASSSGLAGGTYEQYF TGTGCCAGCAGCTCGGGACTAGCGGGAGGGACCTACGAGCAGTACTTC
TRBJ2-1 TRBV12-5 TRBD2 NA CASGSSAGGTSGSREQFF TGTGCTAGTGGTTCATCGGCCGGCGGGACTAGCGGGAGTCGCGAGCAGTTCTTC
TRBJ2-7 TRBV5-6 TRBD1 few CASSSYKLDRAFSYEQYF TGTGCCAGCAGCTCCTATAAGTTGGACAGGGCCTTCTCCTACGAGCAGTACTTC
TRBJ1-1 TRBV10-3 NA NA CAITGGRGMNTEAFF TGTGCCATCACCGGGGGTCGAGGAATGAACACTGAAGCTTTCTTT
TRBJ2-5 TRBV7-8 TRBD2 NA CASSVGLAGNQETQYF TGTGCCAGCAGCGTAGGTCTAGCGGGCAACCAAGAGACCCAGTACTTC
TRBJ2-5 TRBV11-2 NA NA CASSLPMGKETQYF TGTGCCAGCAGCTTACCGATGGGCAAGGAGACCCAGTACTTC
TRBJ2-6 TRBV9 NA NA CASQSRGRGANVLTF TGTGCCAGCCAATCGAGAGGTCGTGGGGCCAACGTCCTGACTTTC
TRBJ1-3 TRBV18 NA once CASSGRENTIYF TGTGCCAGCTCCGGGCGGGAGAACACCATATATTTT
TRBJ1-1 TRBV21-1 NA NA CASSKRPDRENTEAFF TGTGCCAGCAGCAAACGCCCAGACAGGGAGAACACTGAAGCTTTCTTT
TRBJ2-2 TRBV30 NA NA CACPRRAGPGTGELFF TGTGCCTGTCCCCGGAGGGCGGGACCGGGGACCGGGGAGCTGTTTTTT
TRBJ1-1 TRBV5-1 TRBD1 NA CASKPDRDLYKAFF TGCGCCAGCAAGCCGGACAGGGACCTTTATAAAGCTTTCTTT
TRBJ2-1 TRBV11-2 TRBD1 once CASSLGTGAYNEQFF TGTGCCAGCAGCTTAGGGACAGGGGCATACAATGAGCAGTTCTTC
TRBJ2-5 TRBV7-2 NA NA CASSPLGPQGLGETQYF TGTGCCAGCAGCCCCCTTGGCCCCCAGGGGCTTGGGGAGACCCAGTACTTC
TRBJ1-4 TRBV30 NA NA CAWNGGAKGMTTNEKLFF TGTGCCTGGAACGGTGGGGCTAAGGGGATGACAACTAATGAAAAACTGTTTTTT
TRBJ2-1 TRBV7-3 TRBD2 NA CASSLGTSGRQGEQFF TGTGCCAGCAGCTTAGGGACTAGCGGGAGACAGGGCGAGCAGTTCTTC
TRBJ1-2 TRBV10-3 NA NA CAISEVAGSGYTF TGTGCCATCAGTGAGGTGGCAGGGTCTGGCTACACCTTC
TRBJ1-3 TRBV6-5 TRBD1 NA CASSYSDRASGNTIYF TGTGCCAGCAGTTACTCGGACAGGGCCTCTGGAAACACCATATATTTT
TRBJ1-2 TRBV2 NA NA CASKKQTYGYTF TGTGCCAGCAAAAAACAGACCTATGGCTACACCTTC
TRBJ2-2 TRBV30 TRBD1 NA CAWNQGANTGELFF TGTGCCTGGAACCAGGGGGCAAATACCGGGGAGCTGTTTTTT
TRBJ2-7 TRBV27 NA NA CASSYQMGLAAAYEQYF TGTGCCAGCAGTTACCAAATGGGTCTAGCAGCAGCCTACGAGCAGTACTTC
TRBJ1-2 TRBV11-2 NA NA CASSLNSPYGYTF TGTGCCAGCAGCTTAAACAGTCCTTATGGCTACACCTTC